This TCR beta chain originates from a study of identical twins (dated by TCRdb to the mid-2010s). Broadly, across the study: To test whether fetal clonotypes persist, the study used deep sequencing on TCR alpha and beta repertoires from monozygotic twins, unrelated adults of various ages, and cord blood. To rule out contamination, replicate twin experiments were performed at different times with different library preparation protocols.

What the work shows at the level of the full study, not this receptor alone: Out-of-frame TCR alpha sharing in monozygotic twins was systematically underestimated by recombination models, whereas sharing between unrelated individuals was in agreement with the recombination models. Compared with coincidental sharing between unrelated individuals, out-of-frame TCR alpha sequences shared between twins had an excess of sequences with low generation probability. Fewer insertions were carried by abundant cord blood beta clonotypes; a weaker similar trend was observed in young adult naive repertoires, while no such trend was observed in memory repertoires. The excess sharing between twins in beta out-of-frame sequences was weaker because fewer shared sequences reduced the signal-to-noise ratio. Zero-insertion analyses could be partly confounded by invariant T cells such as MAIT and iNKT, although diverse VJ usage argued against such confounding for most clonotypes. Conclusions relied on cross-sectional statistical analysis, since the same donors could not be followed over many years.

V is clipped by 6 bases and J by 7 bases, and the sequence between their germline boundaries is 10 bases long. The CDR3 runs 12 residues from the cysteine to the phenylalanine. Of the read, only the CDR3 DNA is kept; its 36 bases are in frame from base 1. CDR1 and CDR2, looked up from the germline V gene, are MNHEY and SVGAGI. Every donor was a healthy Caucasian. To prepare the library, 5' RACE was applied. The instrument given in TCRdb is Illumina HiSeq 2000. A universal primer binding site was added through template switching, and the final cDNA carried a unique molecular identifier so that TCR cDNA molecules could be counted accurately. First-strand cDNA for TCR alpha and beta chains was synthesized from specific primers in the conserved constant-segment region. Each cDNA library was double barcoded, with a SMART-Mk sample barcode plus Illumina barcodes, to control for contamination. Two successive PCR steps introduced TruSeq adapter sequences along with Illumina sample barcodes. Sequencing of the TCR alpha and beta cDNA libraries was done on the Illumina HiSeq platform using custom primers. Per the source publication's procedure: Unique molecular identifiers were extracted from raw reads with MiGEC, and CDR3 positions were determined with MiXCR. For each individual, recombination models were inferred using an EM algorithm with the repgenHMM and IGoR tools. The analysis of shared clonotypes was done with the tcR package in R, with sharing normalized by the product of cloneset sizes. To study raw recombination free of thymic and clonal selection effects, out-of-frame nonproductive sequences were analyzed. Starting from the raw public reads, TCRdb applied fastp trimming at Q25, assembled clones with MiXCR and retained in-frame beta chains. A single entry per CDR3 protein holds the most common genes and DNA from its merged rows. TCRdb's processing, not the authors' own work, is the source of the V and J calls. For this sample the table gives some 1,700,000 distinct CDR3 sequences, of which about 32% were detected only once. 0.25% to 0.3% of the sample belongs to the ten largest clones.

This clonotype has only a few counts. The target of this receptor is not known. One base away there is no much larger clone; base qualities are not given. The sequenced sample was cord blood. The rearrangement joined TRBV6-5 to TRBJ2-1, with no reliable assignment of the D segment. This sequence originates from a newborn girl in good health. The bases are TGTGCCAGCAGAATCCACCAGAATGAGCAGTTCTTC. Translated, it gives CASRIHQNEQFF.